Included here is one T cell receptor (beta chain) sequence, with context. Assay: immunoSEQ multiplex PCR; the TCRdb copy retains only in-frame clones and omits some. The table records about 68,000 clones, less than 85% of them present only once. Per the germline V gene, CDR1 is LNHDA and CDR2 is SQIVND (reference sequence). The V and J ends lost 7 bases and 0 bases respectively, with 16 bases between them. This CDR3 comprises 16 residues. The record originates from a study of a mutant IDH1 vaccine in newly diagnosed glioma. Study summary: Sex distribution of treated patients was roughly 60% male and approximately 38% female; mean age was around 40 years. Earlier treatment was radiotherapy, temozolomide, or both, with most getting both.

The time point was: baseline, week 1 (first vaccination visit). Treatment: pre-vaccination baseline after standard-of-care therapy. Material: PBMCs, obtained from a glioma patient treated with radiotherapy, temozolomide or both. This sequence originates from a man in his forties or fifties with glioma. The chain has TRBV19 and TRBJ1-5, with D hard to call. CDR3 bases: TGTGCCAGTACAAACTGGAGGGCCGATAGCAATCAGCCCCAGCATTTT. This sequence encodes CASTNWRADSNQPQHF.